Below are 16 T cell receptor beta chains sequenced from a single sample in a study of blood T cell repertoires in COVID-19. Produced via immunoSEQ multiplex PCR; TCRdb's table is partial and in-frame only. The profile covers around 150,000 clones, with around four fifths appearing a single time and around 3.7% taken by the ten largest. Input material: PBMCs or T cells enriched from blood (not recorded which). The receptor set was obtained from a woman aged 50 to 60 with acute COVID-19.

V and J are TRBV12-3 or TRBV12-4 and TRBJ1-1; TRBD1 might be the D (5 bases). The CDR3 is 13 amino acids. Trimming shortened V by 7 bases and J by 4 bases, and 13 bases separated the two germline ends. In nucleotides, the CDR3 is TGTGCCAGCACCCAAGGGGTTGTCACTGAAGCTTTCTTT. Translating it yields CASTQGVVTEAFF.

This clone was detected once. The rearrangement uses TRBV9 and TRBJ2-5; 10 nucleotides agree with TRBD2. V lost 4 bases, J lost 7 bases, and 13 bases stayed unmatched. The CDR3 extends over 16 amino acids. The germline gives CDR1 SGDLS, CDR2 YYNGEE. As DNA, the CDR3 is TGTGCCAGCAGCCCGCGGACTAGCGGTACGTTTGGGACCCAGTACTTC. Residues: CASSPRTSGTFGTQYF.

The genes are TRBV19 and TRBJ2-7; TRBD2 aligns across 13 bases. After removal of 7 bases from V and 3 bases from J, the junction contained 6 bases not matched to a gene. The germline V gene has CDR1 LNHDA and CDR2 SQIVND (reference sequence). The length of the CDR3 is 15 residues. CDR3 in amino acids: CASTRTSGSYYEQYF. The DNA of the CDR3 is TGTGCCAGTACCCGGACTAGCGGGAGCTACTACGAGCAGTACTTC.

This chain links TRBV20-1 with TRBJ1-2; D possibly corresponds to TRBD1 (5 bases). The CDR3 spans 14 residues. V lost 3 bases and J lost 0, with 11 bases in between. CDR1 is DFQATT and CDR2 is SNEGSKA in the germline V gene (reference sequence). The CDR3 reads CSASLDSTNYGYTF. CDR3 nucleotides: TGCAGTGCTAGTCTAGACAGCACTAACTATGGCTACACCTTC.

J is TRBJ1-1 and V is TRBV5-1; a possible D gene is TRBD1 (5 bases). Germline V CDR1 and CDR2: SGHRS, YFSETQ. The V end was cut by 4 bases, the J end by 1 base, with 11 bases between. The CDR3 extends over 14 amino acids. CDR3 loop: CASSPEGRNTEAFF. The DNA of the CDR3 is TGCGCCAGCAGCCCGGAGGGGAGGAACACTGAAGCTTTCTTT.

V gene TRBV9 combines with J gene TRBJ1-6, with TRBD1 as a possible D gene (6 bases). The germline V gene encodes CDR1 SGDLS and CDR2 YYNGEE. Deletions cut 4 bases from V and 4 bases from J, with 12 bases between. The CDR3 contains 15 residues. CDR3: CASSPWDTYNSPLHF. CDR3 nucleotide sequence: TGTGCCAGCAGCCCCTGGGACACGTATAATTCACCCCTCCACTTT.

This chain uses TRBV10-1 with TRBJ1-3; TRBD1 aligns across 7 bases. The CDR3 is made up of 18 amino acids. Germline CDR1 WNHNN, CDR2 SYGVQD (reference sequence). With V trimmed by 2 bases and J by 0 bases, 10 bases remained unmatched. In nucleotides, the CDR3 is TGCGCCAGCAGTGAGCCGAACGGAGACAGGGACTCTGGAAACACCATATATTTT. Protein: CASSEPNGDRDSGNTIYF.

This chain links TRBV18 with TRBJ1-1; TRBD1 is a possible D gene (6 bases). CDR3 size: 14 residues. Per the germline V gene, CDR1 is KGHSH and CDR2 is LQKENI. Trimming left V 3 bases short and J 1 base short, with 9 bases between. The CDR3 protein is CASSPQTGNTEAFF. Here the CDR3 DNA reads TGTGCCAGCTCACCGCAGACAGGGAACACTGAAGCTTTCTTT. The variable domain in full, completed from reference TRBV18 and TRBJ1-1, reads NAGVMQNPRHLVRRRGQEARLRCSPMKGHSHVYWYRQLPEEGLKFMVYLQKENIIDESGMPKERFSAEFPKEGPSILRIQQVVRGDSAAYFCASSPQTGNTEAFFGQGTRLTVV.

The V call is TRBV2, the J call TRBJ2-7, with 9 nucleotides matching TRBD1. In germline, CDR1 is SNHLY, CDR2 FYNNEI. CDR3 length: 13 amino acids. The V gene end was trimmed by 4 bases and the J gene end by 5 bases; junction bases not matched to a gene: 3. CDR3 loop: CASSGWTGDEQYF. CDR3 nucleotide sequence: TGTGCCAGCAGTGGGTGGACAGGGGACGAGCAGTACTTC.

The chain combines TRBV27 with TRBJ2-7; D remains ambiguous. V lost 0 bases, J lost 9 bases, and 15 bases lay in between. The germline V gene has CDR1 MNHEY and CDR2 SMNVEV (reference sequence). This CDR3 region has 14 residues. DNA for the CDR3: TGTGCCAGCAGTTTATCGGGCGAGACCCAGAGGCAGTACTTC. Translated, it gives CASSLSGETQRQYF.

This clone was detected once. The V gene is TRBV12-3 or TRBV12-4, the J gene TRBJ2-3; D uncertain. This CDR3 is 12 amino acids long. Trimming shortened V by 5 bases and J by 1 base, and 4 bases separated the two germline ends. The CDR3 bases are TGTGCCAGCAGTCCGGGCACAGATACGCAGTATTTT. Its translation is CASSPGTDTQYF.

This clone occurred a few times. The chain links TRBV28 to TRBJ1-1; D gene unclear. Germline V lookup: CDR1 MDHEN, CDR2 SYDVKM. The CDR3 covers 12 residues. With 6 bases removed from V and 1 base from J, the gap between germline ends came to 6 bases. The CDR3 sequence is CASRPGNTEAFF. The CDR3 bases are TGTGCCAGCAGGCCAGGGAACACTGAAGCTTTCTTT.

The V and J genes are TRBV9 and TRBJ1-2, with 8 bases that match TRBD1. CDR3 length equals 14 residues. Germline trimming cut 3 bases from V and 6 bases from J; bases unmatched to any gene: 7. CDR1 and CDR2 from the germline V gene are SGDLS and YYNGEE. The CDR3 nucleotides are TGTGCCAGCAGCGGATGGACAGGGCCCCATGGCTACACCTTC. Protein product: CASSGWTGPHGYTF.

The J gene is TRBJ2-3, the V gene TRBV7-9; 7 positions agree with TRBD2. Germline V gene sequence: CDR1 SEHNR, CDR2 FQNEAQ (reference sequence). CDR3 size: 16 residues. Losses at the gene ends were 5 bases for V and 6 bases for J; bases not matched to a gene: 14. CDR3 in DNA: TGTGCCAGCAGCCGAGGGCTAGCGGTGAGGATGGATACGCAGTATTTT. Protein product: CASSRGLAVRMDTQYF.

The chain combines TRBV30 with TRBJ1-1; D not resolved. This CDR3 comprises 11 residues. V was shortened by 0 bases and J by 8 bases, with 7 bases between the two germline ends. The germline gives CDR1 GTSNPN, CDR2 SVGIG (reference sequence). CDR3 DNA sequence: TGTGCCTGGAGTGTACGGTTAGAAGCTTTCTTT. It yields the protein CAWSVRLEAFF.

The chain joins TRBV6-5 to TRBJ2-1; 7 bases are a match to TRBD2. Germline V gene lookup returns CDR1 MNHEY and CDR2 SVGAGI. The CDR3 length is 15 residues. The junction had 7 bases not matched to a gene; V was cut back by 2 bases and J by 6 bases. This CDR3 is CASSYGGRAGNEQFF. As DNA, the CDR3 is TGTGCCAGCAGTTACGGCGGGAGAGCGGGCAATGAGCAGTTCTTC.